This T cell receptor beta chain was found in a study of blood T cell repertoires in COVID-19. Looking at the study overall: Researchers got acute and convalescent COVID-19 samples from the United States, Italy and Spain.

Method: immunoSEQ multiplex PCR; TCRdb's copy keeps in-frame clones and lacks some. The repertoire consists of 100,000 to 150,000 clones, with about 80% occurring once and the leading ten covering approximately 2.4%. There are a few counts of this clone. The CDR3 is 11 amino acids. Between the trimmed V and J ends, which lost 9 bases and 8 bases, there was a span of 9 bases. Germline-derived CDR1 and CDR2 are KGHDR and SFDVKD. This clonotype was obtained from a man aged 40-55 years with acute COVID-19. The V and J genes are TRBV24-1 and TRBJ1-4, with D possibly TRBD1 on 5 matching bases. Material for sequencing was PBMCs or T cells enriched from blood (not recorded which). The CDR3 is CATRRGEKLFF. CDR3 nucleotide sequence: TGTGCCACCCGTAGGGGAGAAAAACTGTTTTTT.